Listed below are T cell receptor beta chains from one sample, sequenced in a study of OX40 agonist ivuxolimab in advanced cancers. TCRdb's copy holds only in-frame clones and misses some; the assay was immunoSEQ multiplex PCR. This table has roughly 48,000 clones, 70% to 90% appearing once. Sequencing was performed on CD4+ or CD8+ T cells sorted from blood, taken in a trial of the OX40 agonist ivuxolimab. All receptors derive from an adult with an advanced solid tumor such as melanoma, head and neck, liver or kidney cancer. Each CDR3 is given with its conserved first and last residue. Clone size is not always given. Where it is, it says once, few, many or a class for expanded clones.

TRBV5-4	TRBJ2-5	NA	CASSFRGGYQETQYF
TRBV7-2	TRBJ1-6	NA	CASSPSRINSPLHF
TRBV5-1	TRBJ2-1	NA	CASSMGQGDNEQFF
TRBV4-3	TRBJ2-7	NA	CASSPTRRHEQYF
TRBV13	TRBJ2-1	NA	CASSPDGTSGLYNEQFF
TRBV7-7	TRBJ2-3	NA	CASSNTGGSPTDTQYF
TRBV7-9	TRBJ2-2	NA	CASSLVADGELFF
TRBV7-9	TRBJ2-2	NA	CASSPNTGELFF
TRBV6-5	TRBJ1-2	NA	CASSSDTSNKYGGYTF
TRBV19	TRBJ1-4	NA	CASSKTASPTNEKLFF
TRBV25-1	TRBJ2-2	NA	CASLGGTGELFF
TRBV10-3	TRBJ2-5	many	CAISESLGDQETQYF
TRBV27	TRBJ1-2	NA	CASSSGVGYTF
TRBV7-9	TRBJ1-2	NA	CASSTTGSYGYTF
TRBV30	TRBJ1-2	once	CAWSVVGGQGIDGYTF
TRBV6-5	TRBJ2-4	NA	CASSKGTAKNIQYF
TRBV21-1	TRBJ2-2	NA	CASSKRWEGARTGELFF
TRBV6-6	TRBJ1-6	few	CASLGQGDSPLHF
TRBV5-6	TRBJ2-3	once	CASSFSNTDTQYF
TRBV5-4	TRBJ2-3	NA	CASSSGTDTDTQYF